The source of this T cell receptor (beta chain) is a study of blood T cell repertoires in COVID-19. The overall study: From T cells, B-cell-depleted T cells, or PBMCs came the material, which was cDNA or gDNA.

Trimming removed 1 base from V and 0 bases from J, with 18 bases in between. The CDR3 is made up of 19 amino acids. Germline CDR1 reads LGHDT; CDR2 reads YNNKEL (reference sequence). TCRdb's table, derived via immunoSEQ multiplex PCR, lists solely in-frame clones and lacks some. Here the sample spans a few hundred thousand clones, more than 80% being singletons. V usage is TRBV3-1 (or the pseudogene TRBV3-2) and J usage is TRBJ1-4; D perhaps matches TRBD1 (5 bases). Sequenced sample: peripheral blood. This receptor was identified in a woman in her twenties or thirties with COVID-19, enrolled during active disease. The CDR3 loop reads CASSQGGPPGDATNEKLFF. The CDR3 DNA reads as TGTGCCAGCAGCCAAGGGGGCCCTCCGGGAGATGCAACTAATGAAAAACTGTTTTTT.